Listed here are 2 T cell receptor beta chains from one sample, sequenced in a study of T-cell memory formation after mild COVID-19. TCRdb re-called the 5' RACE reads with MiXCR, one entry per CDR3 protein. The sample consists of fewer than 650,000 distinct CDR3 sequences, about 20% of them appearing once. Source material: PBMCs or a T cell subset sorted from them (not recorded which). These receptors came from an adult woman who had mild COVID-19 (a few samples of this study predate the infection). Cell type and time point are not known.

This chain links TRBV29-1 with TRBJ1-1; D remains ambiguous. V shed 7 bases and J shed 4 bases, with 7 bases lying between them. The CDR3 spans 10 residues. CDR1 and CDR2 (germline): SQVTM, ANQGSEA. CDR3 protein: CSAESTEAFF. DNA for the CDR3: TGCAGCGCTGAGAGCACTGAAGCTTTCTTT.

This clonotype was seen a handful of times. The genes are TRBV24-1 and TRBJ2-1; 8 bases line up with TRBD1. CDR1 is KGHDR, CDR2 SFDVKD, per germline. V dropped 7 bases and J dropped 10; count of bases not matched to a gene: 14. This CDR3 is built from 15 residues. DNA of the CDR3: TGTGCCACCAGCTCTACCGGGACAGGACACTTGGAGCAGTTCTTC. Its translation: CATSSTGTGHLEQFF.